Presented here are 23 T cell receptor beta chains from one specimen sequenced in a study of Graves' ophthalmopathy and Graves' hyperthyroidism. RNA transcripts provided the template for amplifying TCR beta CDR3 regions. RT-PCR with HTBI primers came first, then second-round multiplex PCR. TCRdb re-called the multiplex PCR reads through MiXCR, storing one row per CDR3 protein. Of over a million distinct CDR3 sequences listed, about two fifths were seen once; the top ten hold 11%. What was sequenced was peripheral blood or thyroid tissue (not recorded which). All receptors derive from an adult man with Graves' hyperthyroidism.

This clonotype came up many times. V and J are TRBV7-7 and TRBJ1-1; D not certain. The germline V gene encodes CDR1 SSHAT and CDR2 FNYEAQ (reference sequence). The V and J ends lost 3 bases and 1 base respectively, with 6 bases between them. The CDR3 spans 13 residues. The CDR3 nucleotides read TGTGCCAGCAGCTTGACCGCGAACACTGAAGCTTTCTTT. Protein: CASSLTANTEAFF. The full variable domain, in which reference TRBV7-7 and TRBJ1-1 provide the parts outside the CDR3, is GAGVSQSPRYKVTKRGQDVTLRCDPISSHATLYWYQQALGQGPEFLTYFNYEAQPDKSGLPSDRFSAERPEGSISTLTIQRTEQRDSAMYRCASSLTANTEAFFGQGTRLTVV.

This chain connects TRBV7-2 to TRBJ2-5; TRBD1 aligns across 9 bases. The length of the CDR3 is 14 residues. V lost 6 bases to trimming and J lost 2 bases; unmatched junction nucleotides: 4. Looked up from germline, CDR1 is SGHTA and CDR2 is FQGNSA. CDR3 DNA: TGTGCCAGCAGACTGACAGGGGGGCAAGAGACCCAGTACTTC. This sequence encodes CASRLTGGQETQYF.

This clonotype was seen ten or more times. This chain connects TRBV11-2 to TRBJ1-6; 7 nucleotides agree with TRBD1. Trimming cost V 5 bases and J 8 bases; bases outside gene matches: 6. Germline CDR1 reads SGHAT; CDR2 reads FQNNGV. The CDR3 sequence is 14 residues long. CDR3 bases: TGTGCCAGCAGCCCAATACAGGGGCATTCACCCCTCCACTTT. Amino acid sequence: CASSPIQGHSPLHF.

The J gene is TRBJ1-1, the V gene TRBV18; no clear D gene. CDR1 and CDR2 from the germline V gene are KGHSH and LQKENI. The CDR3 extends over 12 amino acids. The V end lost 3 bases, the J end lost 2 bases, and 4 bases lay between the germline ends. The CDR3 loop reads CASSPDNTEAFF. Written as DNA, the CDR3 is TGTGCCAGCTCACCGGACAACACTGAAGCTTTCTTT.

This clonotype has just a few counts. The rearrangement links TRBV5-5 to TRBJ2-5; a weak D match, TRBD1 (5 bases). The CDR3 runs to 14 residues. The V gene lost 5 bases and the J gene lost 1 base, with 12 bases spanning the gap. The germline V gene has CDR1 SGHKS and CDR2 YYEKEE (reference sequence). CDR3 sequence (DNA): TGTGCCAGCAGGATGACAGACGGCCAAGAGACCCAGTACTTC. Its translation is CASRMTDGQETQYF.

This clonotype was counted many times. The chain combines TRBV7-2 with TRBJ2-5; D possibly corresponds to TRBD1 (5 bases). The CDR3 sequence is 13 residues long. V lost 8 bases to trimming and J lost 3 bases, with 13 bases between them. Germline CDR1 and CDR2: SGHTA and FQGNSA. In nucleotides, the CDR3 is TGTGCCAGCTCACAGGCGTTGGAAGAGACCCAGTACTTC. Its translation: CASSQALEETQYF.

This clonotype was seen ten or more times. The chain employs TRBV20-1 and TRBJ2-5; possibly TRBD2 for D (5 bases). This CDR3 contains 14 residues. With 6 bases removed from V and 1 base from J, the gap between germline ends came to 15 bases. In germline, CDR1 is DFQATT, CDR2 SNEGSKA (reference sequence). CDR3 residues: CSADLGWGQETQYF. CDR3 DNA: TGCAGTGCGGACTTGGGTTGGGGCCAAGAGACCCAGTACTTC.

This clonotype was found many times. The chain joins TRBV20-1 to TRBJ1-6; 10 bases are shared with TRBD1. The germline V gene has CDR1 DFQATT and CDR2 SNEGSKA (reference sequence). V was clipped by 6 bases and J by 14 bases; unmatched bases: 7. This CDR3 comprises 12 residues. DNA of the CDR3: TGCAGTGCCGACAGGGGGCCGGACGCCCTCCACTTT. Residues: CSADRGPDALHF.

CDR3 protein: CASSNKAGELFF. The CDR3, as DNA: TGTGCCAGCAGTAATAAGGCCGGGGAGCTGTTTTTT. The chain is built from TRBV2 and TRBJ2-2; D gene unclear. Trimming removed 5 bases from V and 6 bases from J, with 7 bases in between. CDR1 and CDR2 from the germline V gene are SNHLY and FYNNEI. This CDR3 has 12 residues.

A few counts support this clonotype. The genes are TRBV7-9 and TRBJ2-2, with 7 positions matching TRBD1. V gave up 5 bases and J gave up 4 bases; unmatched junction bases: 25. CDR1 is SEHNR, CDR2 FQNEAQ, per germline (reference sequence). This CDR3 is built from 21 residues. CDR3: CASSPIHYWDSPPLSTGELFF. The CDR3 DNA sequence: TGTGCCAGCAGCCCAATCCACTACTGGGACAGTCCACCTTTGAGCACCGGGGAGCTGTTTTTT.

This clonotype was counted ten times or more. The chain uses TRBV20-1 and TRBJ1-2; D unclear. V shed 1 base and J shed 8 bases, with 20 bases lying between them. Germline V gene lookup returns CDR1 DFQATT and CDR2 SNEGSKA (reference sequence). CDR3 size: 15 residues. CDR3 amino acids: CSARGAGKGTSGYTF. The CDR3 DNA reads as TGCAGTGCTAGAGGGGCAGGAAAGGGCACCTCGGGCTACACCTTC.

This clonotype was seen repeatedly, ten times or more. V gene TRBV7-8 combines with J gene TRBJ1-2; 8 nucleotides align to TRBD1. CDR3 length equals 13 residues. CDR1 and CDR2 (germline): SGHVS, FQNEAQ. With 10 bases clipped from V and 3 bases from J, the junction kept 7 bases outside the gene matches. The CDR3 loop reads CATGQGSDYGYTF. CDR3 bases: TGTGCCACCGGACAGGGATCGGACTATGGCTACACCTTC. Filled out from reference TRBV7-8 and TRBJ1-2, the complete variable domain reads GAGVSQSPRYKVAKRGQDVALRCDPISGHVSLFWYQQALGQGPEFLTYFQNEAQLDKSGLPSDRFFAERPEGSVSTLKIQRTQQEDSAVYLCATGQGSDYGYTFGSGTRLTVV.

With respect to this clonotype: A much larger clone differs from this one at a single base, so this may be a read error. The V and J genes are TRBV5-1 and TRBJ2-5, with D hard to call. The CDR3 has 14 amino acids. CDR1 is SGHRS, CDR2 YFSETQ, per germline. The CDR3 loop is CASSRWTNQETQYF. The CDR3 nucleotides are TGTGCCAGCAGCCGATGGACCAACCAAGAGACCCAGTACTTC.

This clonotype was counted between two and nine times. The CDR3 here is CASSLSRRYEQYF. The DNA for the CDR3 is TGTGCCAGCAGTTTATCGCGCCGATACGAGCAGTACTTC. The V and J genes are TRBV7-2 and TRBJ2-7; D gene ambiguous. CDR3 size: 13 residues. The germline V gene encodes CDR1 SGHTA and CDR2 FQGNSA. Trimming pared 6 bases from V and 4 bases from J, leaving 13 bases between.

In this sample, this clonotype turned up once. At one end the junction does not follow the germline gene, possibly because of a read error. The J gene is TRBJ2-5, the V gene TRBV10-3, with no clear D. This CDR3 comprises 14 residues. From germline, CDR1 is ENHRY and CDR2 SYGVKD. Here the CDR3 reads CAISKATVQEAQYF. The CDR3 DNA sequence: TGTGCCATCAGTAAGGCGACGGTCCAAGAGGCCCAGTACTTC.

This clonotype was observed many times. J is TRBJ2-5 and V is TRBV12-3 or TRBV12-4; D is possibly TRBD1 (5 bases). V was clipped by 3 bases and J by 5 bases, with 16 bases between them. There are 15 residues in the CDR3. The CDR3 protein is CASSLLGPSVETQYF. Written as DNA, the CDR3 is TGTGCCAGCAGTTTGTTGGGGCCTTCTGTGGAGACCCAGTACTTC.

This clonotype was recorded many times. The V gene is TRBV7-9, the J gene TRBJ1-2; 7 bases map to TRBD1. The ends lost 5 bases at V and 2 bases at J; junction bases unmatched: 11. Germline assignment: CDR1 SEHNR and CDR2 FQNEAQ (reference sequence). CDR3 length: 16 amino acids. CDR3 amino acids: CASSTGTAILNYGYTF. As DNA, the CDR3 is TGTGCCAGCAGCACAGGGACAGCGATCTTAAACTATGGCTACACCTTC.

V is TRBV12-3 or TRBV12-4 and J is TRBJ1-1, with 9 positions matching TRBD1. Trimming removed 6 bases from V and 1 base from J; junction bases left unmatched: 6. CDR3 size: 15 residues. CDR3 nucleotide sequence: TGTGCCAGCAGAGTCTTACAGGGGGCGAACACTGAAGCTTTCTTT. Its protein product is CASRVLQGANTEAFF.

This clonotype was recorded many times. This chain joins TRBV12-3 or TRBV12-4 and TRBJ2-7; D may be TRBD1 (6 bases). V lost 6 bases and J lost 4, with 13 bases in between. The CDR3 consists of 13 residues. The chain's CDR3 is CASRKQGLYEQYF. CDR3 in DNA: TGTGCCAGCAGGAAACAGGGATTGTACGAGCAGTACTTC.

The gene calls are TRBV4-3 and TRBJ1-6; no clear D. Germline V gene data show CDR1 as LGHNA and CDR2 as YSLEER. The ends were cut back, 0 bases at V and 0 bases at J, with 15 bases in the middle. This CDR3 contains 19 residues. This chain's CDR3 is CASSQDVPSGSSYNSPLHF. The CDR3 DNA sequence: TGCGCCAGCAGCCAAGATGTACCATCGGGAAGCTCCTATAATTCACCCCTCCACTTT.

This clonotype was recorded at least ten times. The chain joins TRBV6-5 to TRBJ1-5; D remains ambiguous. Germline lookup yields CDR1 MNHEY and CDR2 SVGAGI. Trimming removed 5 bases at V and 3 bases at J, with 14 bases between. The CDR3 has 15 amino acids. Here the CDR3 DNA reads TGTGCCAGCAGTGAAGGGAACAGCGTCAATCAGCCCCAGCATTTT. Protein product: CASSEGNSVNQPQHF.

The rearrangement joins TRBV5-6 to TRBJ2-7; D may correspond to TRBD1 or TRBD2 (6 bases each). The CDR3 is made up of 14 amino acids. Germline values: CDR1 SGHDT, CDR2 YYEEEE. V was cut by 4 bases and J by 3 bases, with 14 bases left in between. Here the CDR3 reads CASSLGGGNYEQYF. CDR3 bases: TGTGCCAGCAGCCTTGGAGGGGGTAACTACGAGCAGTACTTC.

This chain connects TRBV20-1 to TRBJ2-5; D is undetermined. The germline V gene has CDR1 DFQATT and CDR2 SNEGSKA (reference sequence). V lost 4 bases, J lost 3 bases, and 18 bases lay in between. The CDR3 spans 15 residues. The CDR3 DNA follows: TGCAGTGCTATTTCGCCGGACCCAAGGAAAGAGACCCAGTACTTC. This gives the protein CSAISPDPRKETQYF.